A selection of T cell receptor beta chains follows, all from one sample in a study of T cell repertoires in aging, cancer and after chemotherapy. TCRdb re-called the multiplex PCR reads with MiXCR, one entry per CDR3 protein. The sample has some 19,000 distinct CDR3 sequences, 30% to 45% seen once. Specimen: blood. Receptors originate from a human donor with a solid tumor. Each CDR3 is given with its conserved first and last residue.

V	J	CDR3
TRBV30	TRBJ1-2	CAWSVIIGYGYTF
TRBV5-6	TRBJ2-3	CASSLVGGASLDTQYF
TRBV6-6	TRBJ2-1	CASSYSTSGYNEQFF
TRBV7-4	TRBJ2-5	CASNPPGEKGETQYF
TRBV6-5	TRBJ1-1	CASSYAAGANTEAFF
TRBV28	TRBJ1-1	CASTPWGRDGVNTEAFF
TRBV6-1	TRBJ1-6	CASSGAGSSYNSPLHF
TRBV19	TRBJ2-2	CASRTRDGELFF
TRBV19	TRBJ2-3	CASSGDRETDTQYF
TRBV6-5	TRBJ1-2	CASSYARPRGPNGYTF
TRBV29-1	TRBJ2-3	CSASGTGRTDTQYF
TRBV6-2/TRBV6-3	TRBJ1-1	CASSYSLSSGAKITEAFF
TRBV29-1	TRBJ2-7	CSVVDIYEQYF
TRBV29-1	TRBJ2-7	CSVVYAGQGTYEQYF
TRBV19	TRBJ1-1	CASNFLSRDSEAFF
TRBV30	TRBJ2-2	CAWSVWTRNTGELFF
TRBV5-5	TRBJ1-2	CASSLVAMGQGFYGYTF
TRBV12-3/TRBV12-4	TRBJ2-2	CASSSHGTGNTGELFF
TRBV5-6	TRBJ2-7	CASSPIRREGPYEQYF
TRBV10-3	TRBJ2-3	CAIGTDLGDTDTQYF
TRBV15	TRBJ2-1	CATSGTRGPYNEQFF
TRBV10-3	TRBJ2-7	CAISDSRHSYEQYF
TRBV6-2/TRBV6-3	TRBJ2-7	CASSYSSFSGADYEQYF
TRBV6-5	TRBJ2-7	CASSEEVAGTYEQYF
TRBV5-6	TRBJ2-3	CASSPSLVLRTDTQYF
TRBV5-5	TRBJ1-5	CASPGEYNQPQHF
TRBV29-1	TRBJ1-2	CSVPGGSNYGYTF
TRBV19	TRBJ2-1	CASSSTSGSLDEQFF
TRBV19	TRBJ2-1	CASSIGGGSSYNEQFF
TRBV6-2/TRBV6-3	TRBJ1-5	CASSYVHQPQHF
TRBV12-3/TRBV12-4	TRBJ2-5	CASSSSPRGKETQYF
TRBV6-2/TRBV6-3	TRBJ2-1	CACMTSRSYNEQFF
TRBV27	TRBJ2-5	CASSFGTSGSRETQYF
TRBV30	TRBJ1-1	CAWNAGGLGEAFF
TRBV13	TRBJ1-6	CASSRGRPANSPLHF
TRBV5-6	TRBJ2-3	CASKDFDTDTQYF
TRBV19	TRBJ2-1	CASSAVAGTYNEQFF
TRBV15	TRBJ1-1	CATSRPYTGPTEAFF
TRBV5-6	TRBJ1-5	CASSLLWDMSNQPQHF
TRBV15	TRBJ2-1	CATSRDRTSVTIYEQFF
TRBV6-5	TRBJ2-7	CASTRAGTTFPHEQYF
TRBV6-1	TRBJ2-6	CASSDGISGANVLTF
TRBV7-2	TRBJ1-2	CASSLDFNYGYTF
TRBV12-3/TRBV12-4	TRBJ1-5	CASSFSAGHQQPQHF
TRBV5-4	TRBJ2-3	CASSLVGGITDTQYF
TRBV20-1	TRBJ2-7	CSARDEVSATHPYEQYF
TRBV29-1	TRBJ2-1	CSVEDGPSGGEVFF
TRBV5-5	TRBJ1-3	CASSLAVGESGNTIYF
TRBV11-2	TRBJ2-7	CASSLGLGVYEQYF
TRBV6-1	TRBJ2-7	CASSTWGESGYEQYF
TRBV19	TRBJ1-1	CASSDRGPGTEAFF
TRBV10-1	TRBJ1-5	CASSEGSNQPQHF
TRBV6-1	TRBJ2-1	CASTARTGLSPYNEQFF
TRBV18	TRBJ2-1	CASSPPMQGEQFF